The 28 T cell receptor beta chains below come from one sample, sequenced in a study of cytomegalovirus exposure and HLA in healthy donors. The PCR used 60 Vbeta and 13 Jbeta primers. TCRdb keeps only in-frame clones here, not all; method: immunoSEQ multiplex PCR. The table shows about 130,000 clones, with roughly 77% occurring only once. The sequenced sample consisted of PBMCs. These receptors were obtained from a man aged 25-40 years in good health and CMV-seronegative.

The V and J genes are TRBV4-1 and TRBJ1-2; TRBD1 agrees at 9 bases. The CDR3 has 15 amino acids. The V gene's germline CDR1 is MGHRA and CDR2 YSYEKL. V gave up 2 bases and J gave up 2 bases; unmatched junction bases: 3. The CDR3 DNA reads TGCGCCAGCAGCCAACACGGACAGGGGAACTATGGCTACACCTTC. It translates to CASSQHGQGNYGYTF.

The CDR3 here is CATSGGKVGYTF. The DNA for the CDR3 is TGTGCCACCAGCGGGGGGAAGGTTGGCTACACCTTC. The chain carries TRBV15 and TRBJ1-2, with TRBD1 as a possible D gene (5 bases). The germline CDR1 and CDR2 sequences are LNHNV and YYDKDF (reference sequence). V shed 5 bases and J shed 7 bases, with 11 bases lying between them. The CDR3 loop spans 12 amino acids. Full variable domain (rest looked up from reference TRBV15 and TRBJ1-2): DAMVIQNPRYQVTQFGKPVTLSCSQTLNHNVMYWYQQKSSQAPKLLFHYYDKDFNNEADTPDNFQSRRPNTSFCFLDIRSPGLGDTAMYLCATSGGKVGYTFGSGTRLTVV.

CDR3 region: CATSRGGGNYNEQFF. The CDR3 DNA reads as TGTGCCACCAGCAGAGGAGGGGGCAATTACAATGAGCAGTTCTTC. V usage is TRBV15 and J usage is TRBJ2-1; 7 bases align to TRBD1. V shed 1 base and J 4 bases; nucleotides not matched to a gene: 4. The CDR3 extends over 15 amino acids. The germline CDR1 and CDR2 sequences are LNHNV and YYDKDF (reference sequence).

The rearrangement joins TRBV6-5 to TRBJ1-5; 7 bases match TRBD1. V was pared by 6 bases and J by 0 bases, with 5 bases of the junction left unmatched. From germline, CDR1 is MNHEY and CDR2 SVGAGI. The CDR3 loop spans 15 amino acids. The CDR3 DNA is TGTGCCAGCAGCCTGGGACAGTTTAGCAATCAGCCCCAGCATTTT. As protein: CASSLGQFSNQPQHF.

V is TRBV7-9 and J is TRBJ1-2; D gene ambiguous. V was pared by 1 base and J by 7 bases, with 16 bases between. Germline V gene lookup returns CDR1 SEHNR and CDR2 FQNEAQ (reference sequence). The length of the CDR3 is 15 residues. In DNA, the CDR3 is TGTGCCAGCAGCTTAGTCGGGGAGAAAAGGAGTGGCTACACCTTC. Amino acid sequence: CASSLVGEKRSGYTF.

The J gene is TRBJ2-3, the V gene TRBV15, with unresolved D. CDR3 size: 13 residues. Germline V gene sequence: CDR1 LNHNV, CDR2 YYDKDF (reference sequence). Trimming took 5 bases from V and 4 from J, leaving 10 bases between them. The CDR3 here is CATSWALSDTQYF. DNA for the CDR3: TGTGCCACCAGCTGGGCTCTTTCAGATACGCAGTATTTT.

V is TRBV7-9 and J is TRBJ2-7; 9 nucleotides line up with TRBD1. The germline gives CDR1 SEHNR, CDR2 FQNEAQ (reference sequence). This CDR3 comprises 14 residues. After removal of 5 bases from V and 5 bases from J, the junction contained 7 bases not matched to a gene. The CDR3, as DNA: TGTGCCAGCAGCGAGTGGGACAGGGACCACGAGCAGTACTTC. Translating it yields CASSEWDRDHEQYF.

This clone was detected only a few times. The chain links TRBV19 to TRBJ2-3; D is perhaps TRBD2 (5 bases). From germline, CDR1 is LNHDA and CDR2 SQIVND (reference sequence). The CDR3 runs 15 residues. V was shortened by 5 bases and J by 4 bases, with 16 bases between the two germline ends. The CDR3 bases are TGTGCCAGTAGTGTTGGTGTGGCTAGCCCAGATACGCAGTATTTT. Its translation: CASSVGVASPDTQYF.

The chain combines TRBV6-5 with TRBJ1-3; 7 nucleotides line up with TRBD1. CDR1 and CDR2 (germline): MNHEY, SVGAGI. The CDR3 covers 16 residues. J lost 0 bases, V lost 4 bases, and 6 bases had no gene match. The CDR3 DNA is TGTGCCAGCAGTTCCGGGACAGTTAGCTCTGGAAACACCATATATTTT. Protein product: CASSSGTVSSGNTIYF.

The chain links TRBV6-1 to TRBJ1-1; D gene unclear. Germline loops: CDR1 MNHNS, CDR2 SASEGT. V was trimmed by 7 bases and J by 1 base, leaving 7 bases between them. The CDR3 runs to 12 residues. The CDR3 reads CASILSNTEAFF. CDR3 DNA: TGTGCCAGCATCCTATCGAACACTGAAGCTTTCTTT.

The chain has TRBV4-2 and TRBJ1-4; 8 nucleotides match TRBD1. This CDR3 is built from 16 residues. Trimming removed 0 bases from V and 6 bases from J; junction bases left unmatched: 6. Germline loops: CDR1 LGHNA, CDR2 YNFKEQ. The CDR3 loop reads CASSQDFGTGYEKLFF. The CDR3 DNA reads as TGTGCCAGCAGCCAAGATTTCGGGACAGGTTATGAAAAACTGTTTTTT.

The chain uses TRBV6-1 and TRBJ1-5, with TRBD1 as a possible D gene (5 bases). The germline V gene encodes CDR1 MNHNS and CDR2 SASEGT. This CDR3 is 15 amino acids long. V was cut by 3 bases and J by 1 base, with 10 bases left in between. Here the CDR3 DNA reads TGTGCCAGCAGTGATGGGGGGTACAGCAATCAGCCCCAGCATTTT. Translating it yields CASSDGGYSNQPQHF.

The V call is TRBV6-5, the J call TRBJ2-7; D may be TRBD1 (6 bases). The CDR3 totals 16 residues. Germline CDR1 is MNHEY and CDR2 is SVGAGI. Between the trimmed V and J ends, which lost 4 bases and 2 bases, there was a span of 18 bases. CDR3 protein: CASSSDATGHTYEQYF. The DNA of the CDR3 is TGTGCCAGCAGTTCGGATGCCACGGGACACACCTACGAGCAGTACTTC.

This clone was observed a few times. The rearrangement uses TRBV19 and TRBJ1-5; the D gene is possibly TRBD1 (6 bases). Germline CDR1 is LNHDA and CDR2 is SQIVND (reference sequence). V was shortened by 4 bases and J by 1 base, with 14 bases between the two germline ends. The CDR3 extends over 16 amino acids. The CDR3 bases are TGTGCCAGTAGTAGCGGGGGGGCATTGAGCAATCAGCCCCAGCATTTT. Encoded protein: CASSSGGALSNQPQHF. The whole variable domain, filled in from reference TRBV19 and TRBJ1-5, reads DGGITQSPKYLFRKEGQNVTLSCEQNLNHDAMYWYRQDPGQGLRLIYYSQIVNDFQKGDIAEGYSVSREKKESFPLTVTSAQKNPTAFYLCASSSGGALSNQPQHFGDGTRLSIL.

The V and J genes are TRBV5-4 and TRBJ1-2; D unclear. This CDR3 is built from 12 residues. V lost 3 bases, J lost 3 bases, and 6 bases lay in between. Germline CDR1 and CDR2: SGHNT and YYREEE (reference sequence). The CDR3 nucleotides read TGTGCCAGCAGCTCGAGTGACTATGGCTACACCTTC. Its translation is CASSSSDYGYTF.

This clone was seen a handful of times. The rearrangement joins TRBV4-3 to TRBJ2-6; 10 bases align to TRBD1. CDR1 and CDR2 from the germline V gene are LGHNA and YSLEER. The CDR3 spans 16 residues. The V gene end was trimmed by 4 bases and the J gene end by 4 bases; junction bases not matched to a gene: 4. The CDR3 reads CASSPDRGSGANVLTF. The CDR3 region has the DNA TGCGCCAGCAGCCCGGACAGGGGGAGCGGGGCCAACGTCCTGACTTTC.

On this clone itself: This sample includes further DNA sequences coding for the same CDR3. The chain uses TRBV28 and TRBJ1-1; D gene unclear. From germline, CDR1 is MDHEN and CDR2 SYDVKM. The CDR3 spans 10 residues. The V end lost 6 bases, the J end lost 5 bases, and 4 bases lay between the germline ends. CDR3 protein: CASRRTEAFF. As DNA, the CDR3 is TGTGCCAGCAGGAGGACTGAAGCTTTCTTT.

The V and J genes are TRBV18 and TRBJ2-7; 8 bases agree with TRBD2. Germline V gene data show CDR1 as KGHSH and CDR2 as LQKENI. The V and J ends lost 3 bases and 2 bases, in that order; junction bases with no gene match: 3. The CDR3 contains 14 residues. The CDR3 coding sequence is TGTGCCAGCTCACCTGGGACTAGGGCCTACGAGCAGTACTTC. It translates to CASSPGTRAYEQYF.

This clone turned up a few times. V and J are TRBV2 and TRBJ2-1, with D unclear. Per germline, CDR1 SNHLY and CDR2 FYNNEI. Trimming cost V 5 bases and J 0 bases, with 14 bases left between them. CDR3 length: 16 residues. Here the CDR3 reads CASSPPAANSYNEQFF. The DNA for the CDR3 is TGTGCCAGCAGTCCCCCTGCGGCTAACTCCTACAATGAGCAGTTCTTC.

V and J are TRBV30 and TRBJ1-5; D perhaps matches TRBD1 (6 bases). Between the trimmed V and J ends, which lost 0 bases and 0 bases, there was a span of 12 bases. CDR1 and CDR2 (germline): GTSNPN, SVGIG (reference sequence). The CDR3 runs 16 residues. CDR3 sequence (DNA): TGTGCCTGGAGTGTATGGGACACTTATAGCAATCAGCCCCAGCATTTT. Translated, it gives CAWSVWDTYSNQPQHF.

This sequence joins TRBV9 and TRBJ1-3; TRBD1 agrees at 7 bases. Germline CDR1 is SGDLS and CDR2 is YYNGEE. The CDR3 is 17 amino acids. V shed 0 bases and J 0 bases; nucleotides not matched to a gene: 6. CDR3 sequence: CASSVVAGGNSGNTIYF. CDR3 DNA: TGTGCCAGCAGCGTAGTTGCAGGGGGTAACTCTGGAAACACCATATATTTT.

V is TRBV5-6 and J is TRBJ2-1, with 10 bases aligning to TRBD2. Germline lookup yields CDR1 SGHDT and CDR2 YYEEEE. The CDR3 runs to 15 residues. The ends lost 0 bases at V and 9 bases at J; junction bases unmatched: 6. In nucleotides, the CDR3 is TGTGCCAGCAGCTTGGATCAGCGGGAGGGCCGTGAGCAGTTCTTC. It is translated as CASSLDQREGREQFF.

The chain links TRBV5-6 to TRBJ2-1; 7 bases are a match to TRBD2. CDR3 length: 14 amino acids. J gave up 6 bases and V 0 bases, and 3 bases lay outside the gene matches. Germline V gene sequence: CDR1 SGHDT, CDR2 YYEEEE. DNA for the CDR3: TGTGCCAGCAGCTTGGTAGGCGGGGGCAATGAGCAGTTCTTC. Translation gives CASSLVGGGNEQFF.

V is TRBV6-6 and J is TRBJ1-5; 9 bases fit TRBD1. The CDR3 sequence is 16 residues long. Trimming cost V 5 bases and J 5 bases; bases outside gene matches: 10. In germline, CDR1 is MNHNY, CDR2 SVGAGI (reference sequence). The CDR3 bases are TGTGCCAGCAGTAACATCAGGGACAGGGATCATCAGCCCCAGCATTTT. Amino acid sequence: CASSNIRDRDHQPQHF.

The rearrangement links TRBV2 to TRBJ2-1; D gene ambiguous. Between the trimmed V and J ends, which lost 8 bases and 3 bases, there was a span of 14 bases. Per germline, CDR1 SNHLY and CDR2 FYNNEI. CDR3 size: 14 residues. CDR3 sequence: CASAMSSYYNEQFF. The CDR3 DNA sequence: TGTGCCAGCGCAATGTCCAGTTACTACAATGAGCAGTTCTTC.

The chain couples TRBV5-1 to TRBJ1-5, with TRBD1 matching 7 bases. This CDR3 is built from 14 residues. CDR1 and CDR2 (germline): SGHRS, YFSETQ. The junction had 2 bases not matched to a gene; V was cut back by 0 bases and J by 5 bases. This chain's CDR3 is CASSLVGGDQPQHF. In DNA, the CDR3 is TGCGCCAGCAGCTTGGTAGGGGGCGATCAGCCCCAGCATTTT.

The CDR3, as DNA: TGCGCCAGCGCCTCGCAGGGTCCCTTCTTGGAGCAGTTCTTC. Its translation: CASASQGPFLEQFF. The chain carries TRBV5-1 and TRBJ2-1, with a tentative D call TRBD1 (5 bases). V lost 7 bases and J 10 bases, leaving 21 bases between the germline ends. The germline CDR1 and CDR2 sequences are SGHRS and YFSETQ. CDR3 length: 14 amino acids.

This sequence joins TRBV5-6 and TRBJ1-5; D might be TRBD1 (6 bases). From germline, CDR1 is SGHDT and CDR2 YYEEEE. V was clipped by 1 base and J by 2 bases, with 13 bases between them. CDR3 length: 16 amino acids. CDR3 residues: CASSLTAGAGNQPQHF. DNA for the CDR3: TGTGCCAGCAGCTTGACGGCAGGGGCTGGCAATCAGCCCCAGCATTTT.